This T cell receptor (beta chain) was profiled in a study of blood T cell repertoires in COVID-19. For the study at large: Whether acute or convalescent, the COVID-19 samples came from the United States, Italy and Spain. The analysed material was cDNA or gDNA that came from T cells, B-cell-depleted T cells, or PBMCs.

Per the original methods: Estimation of nucleated cell counts was performed using reference gene primer amplification. Libraries were prepared by immunoSEQ multiplex PCR; TCRdb keeps only in-frame clonotypes and omits some of them. The V and J calls and clone size were taken over from that table, and D and trimming were inferred from the DNA. This table holds fewer than 200,000 clones, 83% found once. V lost 2 bases to trimming and J lost 5 bases, with 15 bases between them. Germline-derived CDR1 and CDR2 are ENHRY and SYGVKD. The CDR3 has 15 residues. The sample consisted of peripheral blood. The chain couples TRBV10-3 to TRBJ2-5, with D tentatively TRBD2 (5 bases). The clonotype comes from a woman of 80 years or more with acute or convalescent COVID-19. In DNA form, the CDR3 reads TGTGCCATCAGTGAGATGGTTGGGGAGAGGGAGACCCAGTACTTC. Its protein product is CAISEMVGERETQYF.